The 7 T cell receptor beta chains below were found in one sample sequenced in a study of cytomegalovirus exposure and HLA in healthy donors. 13 Jbeta primers and 60 Vbeta primers were used for the PCR. Produced via immunoSEQ multiplex PCR; TCRdb's table is partial and in-frame only. The sample holds a few hundred thousand clones, 75% to 85% seen once. The sample comprised PBMCs. These receptors were obtained from a girl aged 2 to 10 in good health and CMV-seronegative.

This clone was observed a handful of times. V gene TRBV6-1 combines with J gene TRBJ1-5; maybe TRBD1 (6 bases). The CDR3 consists of 15 residues. Germline V gene lookup returns CDR1 MNHNS and CDR2 SASEGT. V was pared by 4 bases and J by 2 bases, with 12 bases between. The CDR3 DNA is TGTGCCAGCAGTGGAATTACAGGGCGCAATCAGCCCCAGCATTTT. Translating gives CASSGITGRNQPQHF.

The rearrangement links TRBV10-1 to TRBJ1-1; D remains unclear. V dropped 5 bases and J dropped 5 bases, with 15 bases sitting between them. CDR1 and CDR2 (germline): WNHNN, SYGVQD (reference sequence). This CDR3 is built from 14 residues. The CDR3 loop is CASSSTPGETEAFF. The DNA for the CDR3 is TGCGCCAGCAGTTCGACACCTGGGGAGACTGAAGCTTTCTTT.

The chain couples TRBV7-9 to TRBJ2-1; 12 bases map to TRBD2. The V segment lost 5 bases and the J segment 7 bases; nucleotides outside the gene matches: 6. Germline V gene data show CDR1 as SEHNR and CDR2 as FQNEAQ (reference sequence). There are 15 residues in the CDR3. CDR3: CASSPTSGSINEQFF. The CDR3 DNA is TGTGCCAGCAGCCCGACTAGCGGGAGTATAAATGAGCAGTTCTTC.

This clone has more than one count but fewer than ten. The chain joins TRBV15 to TRBJ2-1, with 16 bases identical to TRBD2. This CDR3 comprises 16 residues. Per the germline V gene, CDR1 is LNHNV and CDR2 is YYDKDF (reference sequence). J lost 9 bases, V lost 3 bases, and 5 bases had no gene match. CDR3 bases: TGTGCCACCAGCAGTTTGGGACTAGCGGGGGGGCTTGAGCAGTTCTTC. Its translation: CATSSLGLAGGLEQFF.

The V gene is TRBV10-1, the J gene TRBJ1-1; 9 bases align to TRBD1. In germline, CDR1 is WNHNN, CDR2 SYGVQD (reference sequence). V lost 7 bases to trimming and J lost 1 base; unmatched junction nucleotides: 7. The CDR3 contains 15 residues. In DNA, the CDR3 is TGCGCCAGCAAAGGGGGGACAGGGTGGAACACTGAAGCTTTCTTT. Translation gives CASKGGTGWNTEAFF.

CDR3 in DNA: TGTGCCACGAGGACTAGCGGGGGAGATACGCAGTATTTT. Its translation: CATRTSGGDTQYF. The chain combines TRBV6-4 with TRBJ2-3; 13 nucleotides agree with TRBD2. Trimming cost V 10 bases and J 5 bases; bases outside gene matches: 3. The CDR3 is made up of 13 amino acids. The germline CDR1 and CDR2 sequences are MRHNA and SNTAGT.

The chain has TRBV5-1 and TRBJ2-3, with 9 positions matching TRBD2. This CDR3 spans 14 amino acids. The J segment lost 4 bases and the V segment lost 2 bases, leaving 2 bases of the junction unmatched. Per germline, CDR1 SGHRS and CDR2 YFSETQ. The CDR3 nucleotides are TGCGCCAGCAGCTTCCCTAGCGGGGCAGATACGCAGTATTTT. This translates into CASSFPSGADTQYF.